This TCR beta chain was recorded in a study of blood T cell repertoires in COVID-19. Profiled with immunoSEQ multiplex PCR; TCRdb holds only in-frame clones, not every one. The sample lists about 200,000 clones, approximately 86% occurring once. The CDR3 spans 17 residues. V lost 5 bases, J lost 6 bases, and 19 bases stayed unmatched. Per germline, CDR1 SGHNT and CDR2 YENEEA. Sequenced: peripheral blood. This TCR derives from a man aged 55 to 70 with acute or convalescent COVID-19. The V and J genes are TRBV11-3 and TRBJ2-7; TRBD2 agrees at 7 bases. The CDR3 is CASSPGGGRVRPGEQYF. CDR3 DNA: TGTGCCAGCAGCCCAGGAGGTGGGAGGGTACGACCGGGCGAGCAGTACTTC.